This T cell receptor (beta chain) originates from a study of molecular identifiers for immune sequencing clone quantification. Background on the study: Replicates split RNA from around 18,000 or 91,000 naive CD8 cells five ways, and the researchers sequenced four portions. Whole-study findings and limits: Roughly 950,000 naive cells reportedly did not prevent detection of spiked Jurkat TCR RNA from one cell. For highly expanded clones, sizes could be underestimated when identical TCR molecules share a barcode.

The CDR3 runs to 15 residues. The germline V gene encodes CDR1 SGHVS and CDR2 FNYEAQ. TCRdb passed the PCR reads through MiXCR, listing each CDR3 protein once. Found here are about 100,000 distinct CDR3 sequences, approximately 40% of them singletons; the top ten hold 4% to 5%. Turning to this clonotype: Its antigen is unidentified. The junction departs from germline at one end; a sequencing error may be responsible.

As CD8+CD4-CCR7+CD45RA+ cells, naive CD8 T cells were sorted. The rearrangement links TRBV7-6 to TRBJ1-4; possible D gene TRBD1, 6 bases. This receptor was taken from a human donor in good health. Some libraries in this study had Jurkat cell RNA spiked in. Sequences were obtained from naive CD8+ T cells from blood, with Jurkat cell RNA spiked in. Subset here: FACS-sorted CD8+CD4-CCR7+CD45RA+ naive T cells. CDR3 sequence (DNA): TGTGCCAGCAGCATAGGGGGGGGGCCCGGTGAAAAACTGATTTTT. The encoded protein is CASSIGGGPGEKLIF.